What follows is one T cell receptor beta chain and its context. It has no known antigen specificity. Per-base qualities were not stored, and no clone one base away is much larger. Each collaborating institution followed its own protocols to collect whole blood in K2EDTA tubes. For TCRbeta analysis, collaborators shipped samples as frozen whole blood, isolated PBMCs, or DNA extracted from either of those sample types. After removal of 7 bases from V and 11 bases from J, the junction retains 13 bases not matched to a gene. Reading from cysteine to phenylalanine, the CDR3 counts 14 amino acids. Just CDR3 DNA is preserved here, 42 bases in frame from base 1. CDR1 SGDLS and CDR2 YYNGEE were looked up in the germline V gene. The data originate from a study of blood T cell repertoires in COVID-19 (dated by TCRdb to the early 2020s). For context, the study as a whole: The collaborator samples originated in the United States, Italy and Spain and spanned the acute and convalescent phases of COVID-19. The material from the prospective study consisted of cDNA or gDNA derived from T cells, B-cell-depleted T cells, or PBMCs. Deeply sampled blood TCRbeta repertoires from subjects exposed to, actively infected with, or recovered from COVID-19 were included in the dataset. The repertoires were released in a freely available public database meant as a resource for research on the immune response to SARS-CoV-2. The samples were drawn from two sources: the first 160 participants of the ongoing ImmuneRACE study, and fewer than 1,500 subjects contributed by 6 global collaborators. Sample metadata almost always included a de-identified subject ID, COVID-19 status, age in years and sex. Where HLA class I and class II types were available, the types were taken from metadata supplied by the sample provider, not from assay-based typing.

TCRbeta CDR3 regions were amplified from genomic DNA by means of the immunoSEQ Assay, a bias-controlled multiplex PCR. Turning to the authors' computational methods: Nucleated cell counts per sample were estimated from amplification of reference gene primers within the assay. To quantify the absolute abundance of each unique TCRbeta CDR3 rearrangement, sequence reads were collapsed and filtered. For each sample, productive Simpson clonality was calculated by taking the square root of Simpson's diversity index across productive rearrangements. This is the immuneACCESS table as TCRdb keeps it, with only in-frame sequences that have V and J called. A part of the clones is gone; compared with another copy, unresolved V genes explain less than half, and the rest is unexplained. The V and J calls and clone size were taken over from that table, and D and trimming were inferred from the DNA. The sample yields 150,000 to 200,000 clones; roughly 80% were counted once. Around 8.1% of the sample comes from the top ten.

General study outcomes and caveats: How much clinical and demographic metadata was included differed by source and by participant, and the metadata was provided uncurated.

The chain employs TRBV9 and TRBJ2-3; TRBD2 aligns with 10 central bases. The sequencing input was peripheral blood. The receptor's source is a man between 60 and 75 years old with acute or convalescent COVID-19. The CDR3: CASGDWTSGGGQYF. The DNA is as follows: TGTGCCAGCGGAGACTGGACTAGCGGTGGAGGGCAGTATTTT.